What follows are 20 T cell receptor beta chains derived from one specimen sequenced in a study of T-cell reconstitution after alpha-beta-depleted transplantation in children. Unique molecular identifiers were incorporated when the TCRbeta library was constructed. TCRdb redid the calling of the PCR reads with MiXCR, one entry per CDR3 protein. The data contain hundreds of thousands of distinct CDR3 sequences, around 13% of them seen just once; the ten biggest clones take up 0.65% to 0.9%. Sequencing was performed on PBMCs, taken before TCRalphabeta/CD19-depleted stem cell transplant. These TCRs come from a girl aged 2-10 years with congenital amegakaryocytic thrombocytopenia, due to receive a stem cell transplant.

The V gene is TRBV2, the J gene TRBJ2-7; TRBD1 might be the D (5 bases). There are 14 residues in the CDR3. V was pared by 7 bases and J by 2 bases, with 15 bases between. Germline loops: CDR1 SNHLY, CDR2 FYNNEI. In DNA form, the CDR3 reads TGTGCCAGCAAGGACACCCAACCCACCTACGAGCAGTACTTC. It specifies CASKDTQPTYEQYF.

This clonotype was observed many times. The junction does not match germline at one end; this may be a read error. This chain connects TRBV5-1 to TRBJ2-7; D gene unclear. The CDR3 extends over 12 amino acids. Germline CDR1 and CDR2: SGHRS and YFSETQ. In DNA form, the CDR3 reads TGTGCCAGCAGCTTAGGTGGCTACGAGCAGTACTTC. Amino acids: CASSLGGYEQYF.

This clonotype is a singleton in its sample. The chain links TRBV12-3 or TRBV12-4 to TRBJ1-1, with TRBD1 identical over 8 bases. Trimming took 5 bases from V and 4 from J; bases not matched to a gene: 30. The CDR3 sequence is 22 residues long. CDR3 loop: CASSHTTGVLRIEGKGRTEAFF. CDR3 nucleotides: TGTGCCAGCAGTCACACGACAGGGGTTCTGAGGATCGAGGGTAAGGGGCGCACTGAAGCTTTCTTT.

This clonotype was observed many times. This chain joins TRBV29-1 and TRBJ2-7, with D unclear. Germline CDR1 reads SQVTM; CDR2 reads ANQGSEA. V lost 7 bases to trimming and J lost 4 bases, with 11 bases between them. This CDR3 has 11 amino acids. This CDR3 reads CSGYTRYEQYF. The CDR3 coding sequence is TGCAGCGGCTACACCCGTTACGAGCAGTACTTC.

The CDR3 reads CASSHHIFPNSGANVLTF. In DNA form, the CDR3 reads TGCGCCAGCAGCCACCACATATTTCCCAACTCTGGGGCCAACGTCCTGACTTTC. The chain is built from TRBV5-1 and TRBJ2-6; D is uncertain. This CDR3 has 18 residues. V gave up 4 bases and J gave up 0 bases, with 17 bases separating them. CDR1 is SGHRS and CDR2 is YFSETQ in the germline V gene.

The chain combines TRBV20-1 with TRBJ2-1, with D perhaps matching TRBD2 (6 bases). Germline CDR1 and CDR2: DFQATT and SNEGSKA (reference sequence). V was shortened by 5 bases and J by 7 bases, with 18 bases between the two germline ends. The CDR3 runs 14 residues. The CDR3 is CSARRGGPKNEQFF. The DNA for the CDR3 is TGCAGTGCTCGTCGTGGAGGGCCAAAAAATGAGCAGTTCTTC.

This clonotype was counted at least ten times. This chain's CDR3 is CATSEARQGNYGYTF. The CDR3 nucleotides are TGTGCCACCAGTGAGGCTCGACAGGGGAATTATGGCTACACCTTC. V is TRBV24-1 and J is TRBJ1-2; 8 bases agree with TRBD1. J gave up 5 bases and V 4 bases, and 8 bases lay outside the gene matches. In germline, CDR1 is KGHDR, CDR2 SFDVKD. The CDR3 is made up of 15 amino acids.

The sample holds a few counts of this clonotype. For the CDR3, the DNA is TGTGCCAGCCCCTCAATCCGTCAACTCTTTAAAACCTACGAGCAGTACTTC. Translating gives CASPSIRQLFKTYEQYF. The chain recombines TRBV28 with TRBJ2-7, with D uncertain. Deletions cut 8 bases from V and 2 bases from J, with 25 bases between. Per germline, CDR1 MDHEN and CDR2 SYDVKM. The CDR3 is 17 amino acids.

The V call is TRBV20-1, the J call TRBJ2-3; D unclear. The ends were cut back, 3 bases at V and 10 bases at J, with 5 bases in the middle. The CDR3 has 9 amino acids. The germline V gene has CDR1 DFQATT and CDR2 SNEGSKA (reference sequence). The CDR3 nucleotides are TGCAGTGCTAGTGTCGCGCAGTATTTT. Its protein product is CSASVAQYF.

This clonotype was counted between two and nine times. The chain couples TRBV5-1 to TRBJ2-7; D remains ambiguous. The germline V gene encodes CDR1 SGHRS and CDR2 YFSETQ. This CDR3 has 12 amino acids. V gave up 1 base and J gave up 5 bases, with 7 bases separating them. Here the CDR3 reads CASSLNGNEQYF. CDR3 sequence (DNA): TGCGCCAGCAGCTTGAACGGAAACGAGCAGTACTTC.

The rearrangement joins TRBV5-5 to TRBJ2-7; 8 nucleotides agree with TRBD2. The CDR3 extends over 15 amino acids. After removal of 4 bases from V and 0 bases from J, the junction contained 6 bases not matched to a gene. Germline CDR1 reads SGHKS; CDR2 reads YYEKEE (reference sequence). The CDR3 sequence: CASSSLAGISYEQYF. DNA of the CDR3: TGTGCCAGCAGCAGCCTAGCGGGTATCTCCTACGAGCAGTACTTC.

This clonotype was observed many times. CDR3 protein: CSVEDDAGELFF. CDR3 nucleotides: TGCAGCGTTGAAGACGACGCCGGGGAGCTGTTTTTT. V is TRBV29-1 and J is TRBJ2-2; D gene ambiguous. The CDR3 consists of 12 residues. Germline loops: CDR1 SQVTM, CDR2 ANQGSEA. Deletions cut 0 bases from V and 6 bases from J, with 5 bases between.

The J gene is TRBJ2-7, the V gene TRBV20-1; 7 bases agree with TRBD1. Germline V gene data show CDR1 as DFQATT and CDR2 as SNEGSKA (reference sequence). Germline trimming cut 6 bases from V and 3 bases from J; bases unmatched to any gene: 14. The CDR3 is made up of 15 amino acids. The CDR3 sequence is CSATTYFGTDYEQYF. The CDR3 nucleotides read TGCAGTGCGACCACCTATTTCGGGACAGACTACGAGCAGTACTTC.

This clonotype was seen ten or more times. The chain uses TRBV6-1 and TRBJ2-7; D is tentatively TRBD1 or TRBD2 (6 bases each). Trimming removed 3 bases at V and 2 bases at J, with 14 bases between. This CDR3 is built from 15 residues. Germline V CDR1 and CDR2: MNHNS, SASEGT. CDR3 residues: CASSDAGHLTYEQYF. The CDR3 DNA reads TGTGCCAGCAGTGATGCGGGACATCTGACCTACGAGCAGTACTTC.

Only a few counts were recorded for this clonotype. The chain has TRBV12-3 or TRBV12-4 and TRBJ1-5, with TRBD1 matching over 7 bases. V lost 5 bases to trimming and J lost 4 bases; unmatched junction nucleotides: 11. The CDR3 runs to 16 residues. The CDR3 DNA is TGTGCCAGCAGTAACCGGACAGGCGGAATAAATCAGCCCCAGCATTTT. Amino acids: CASSNRTGGINQPQHF.

A few counts support this clonotype. This chain uses TRBV20-1 with TRBJ2-7; a weak D match, TRBD2 (5 bases). CDR3 length equals 13 residues. V gave up 6 bases and J gave up 3 bases, with 15 bases separating them. Germline V gives CDR1 DFQATT, CDR2 SNEGSKA (reference sequence). The CDR3 region has the DNA TGCAGTGCAAAGTCGGCTAGCAGCTACGAGCAGTACTTC. Protein sequence: CSAKSASSYEQYF.

This clonotype showed up just once. V gene TRBV11-2 combines with J gene TRBJ2-1, with no clear D. The germline CDR1 and CDR2 sequences are SGHAT and FQNNGV. Trimming cost V 5 bases and J 0 bases, with 20 bases left between them. There are 18 residues in the CDR3. This CDR3 reads CASSLRSVRASSYNEQFF. The CDR3 DNA reads as TGTGCCAGCAGCCTCCGATCTGTCCGGGCGAGCTCCTACAATGAGCAGTTCTTC.

This clonotype was picked up many times. The chain has TRBV7-8 and TRBJ2-7; TRBD2 matches at 8 bases. The germline gives CDR1 SGHVS, CDR2 FQNEAQ. This CDR3 region has 15 residues. J was trimmed by 0 bases and V by 3 bases; bases with no gene match: 4. CDR3: CASSLTSVSSYEQYF. The CDR3 region has the DNA TGTGCCAGCAGCTTGACTAGCGTTAGCTCCTACGAGCAGTACTTC. Full variable domain (remainder filled in from reference TRBV7-8 and TRBJ2-7): GAGVSQSPRYKVAKRGQDVALRCDPISGHVSLFWYQQALGQGPEFLTYFQNEAQLDKSGLPSDRFFAERPEGSVSTLKIQRTQQEDSAVYLCASSLTSVSSYEQYFGPGTRLTVT.

This sequence joins TRBV7-9 and TRBJ2-7; D is possibly TRBD1 (6 bases). CDR1 and CDR2 (germline): SEHNR, FQNEAQ (reference sequence). V was clipped by 5 bases and J by 0 bases, with 11 bases between them. CDR3 size: 14 residues. CDR3 nucleotide sequence: TGTGCCAGCAGCGCAACAGGGAGCTCCTACGAGCAGTACTTC. Encoded protein: CASSATGSSYEQYF. The entire variable domain, with the rest obtained from reference TRBV7-9 and TRBJ2-7, is as follows: DTGVSQNPRHKITKRGQNVTFRCDPISEHNRLYWYRQTLGQGPEFLTYFQNEAQLEKSRLLSDRFSAERPKGSFSTLEIQRTEQGDSAMYLCASSATGSSYEQYFGPGTRLTVT.

This clonotype came up many times. The chain is built from TRBV29-1 and TRBJ2-1; 13 nucleotides match TRBD2. CDR1 and CDR2 (germline): SQVTM, ANQGSEA. The CDR3 covers 14 residues. The trim removed 5 bases at V and 6 bases at J, leaving 4 bases unmatched. CDR3 nucleotide sequence: TGCAGCGTTTGGACTAGCGGGGGTTTCAATGAGCAGTTCTTC. Amino acids: CSVWTSGGFNEQFF.